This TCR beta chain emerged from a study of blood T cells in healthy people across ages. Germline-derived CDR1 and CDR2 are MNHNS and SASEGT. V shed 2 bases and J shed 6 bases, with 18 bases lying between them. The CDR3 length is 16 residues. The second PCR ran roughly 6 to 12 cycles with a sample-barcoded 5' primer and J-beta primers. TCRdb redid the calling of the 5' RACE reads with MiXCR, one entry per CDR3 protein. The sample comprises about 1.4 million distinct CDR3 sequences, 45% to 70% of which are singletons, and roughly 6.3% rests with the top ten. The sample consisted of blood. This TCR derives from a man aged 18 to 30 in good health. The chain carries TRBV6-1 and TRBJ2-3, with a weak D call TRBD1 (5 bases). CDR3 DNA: TGTGCCAGCAGTGAATACTCAGGGTTTACACAGGATACGCAGTATTTT. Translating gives CASSEYSGFTQDTQYF.